A single sample is the source of the 31 T cell receptor beta chains below, sequenced in a study of blood T cell repertoires in COVID-19. Assay used: immunoSEQ multiplex PCR; TCRdb lists only in-frame clones, some missing. The profile shows about 380,000 clones, about 80% of them singletons. The sequenced sample was peripheral blood. All receptors come from a human donor with acute or convalescent COVID-19. The donor label of this sample is uncertain.

The chain recombines TRBV7-2 with TRBJ2-3; D is possibly TRBD1 (6 bases). Germline V gene data show CDR1 as SGHTA and CDR2 as FQGNSA. This CDR3 comprises 13 residues. Between the trimmed V and J ends, which lost 5 bases and 2 bases, there was a span of 8 bases. The CDR3 sequence: CASSQGTTDTQYF. The CDR3 nucleotides are TGTGCCAGCAGCCAGGGGACCACAGATACGCAGTATTTT.

V and J are TRBV5-4 and TRBJ1-2; no reliable D call. CDR1 is SGHNT and CDR2 is YYREEE in the germline V gene (reference sequence). This CDR3 has 12 residues. Trimming removed 1 base at V and 3 bases at J, with 4 bases between. The CDR3 DNA follows: TGTGCCAGCAGCTTGACAGACTATGGCTACACCTTC. Protein: CASSLTDYGYTF.

This chain links TRBV7-9 with TRBJ1-2, with D perhaps TRBD1 (5 bases). The CDR3 sequence is 15 residues long. From germline, CDR1 is SEHNR and CDR2 FQNEAQ (reference sequence). The V end was cut by 7 bases, the J end by 4 bases, with 19 bases between. CDR3 loop: CASIGAVGGTYGYTF. In nucleotides, the CDR3 is TGTGCCAGCATTGGCGCAGTGGGGGGAACCTATGGCTACACCTTC.

The V call is TRBV5-4, the J call TRBJ2-1; TRBD2 might be the D (5 bases). The V end lost 2 bases, the J end lost 9 bases, and 18 bases lay between the germline ends. The germline V gene has CDR1 SGHNT and CDR2 YYREEE (reference sequence). This CDR3 spans 15 amino acids. The CDR3 sequence is CASSLSLAAPFEQFF. DNA for the CDR3: TGTGCCAGCAGCTTATCTCTAGCAGCCCCGTTTGAGCAGTTCTTC.

This chain connects TRBV4-1 to TRBJ2-1; 12 bases are a match to TRBD2. Germline assignment: CDR1 MGHRA and CDR2 YSYEKL. The CDR3 runs 19 residues. V shed 3 bases, J shed 1 base, and the junction held 10 bases outside the gene matches. The CDR3 sequence: CASSHHPASGRESYNEQFF. In DNA form, the CDR3 reads TGCGCCAGCAGCCATCACCCGGCTAGCGGGAGGGAGTCCTACAATGAGCAGTTCTTC.

In the case of this clone: Other DNA sequences from this sample encode an identical CDR3 as well. The chain uses TRBV19 and TRBJ1-5; weak D call: TRBD1 (6 bases). Germline V gives CDR1 LNHDA, CDR2 SQIVND (reference sequence). V was shortened by 3 bases and J by 2 bases, with 11 bases between the two germline ends. The CDR3 length is 15 residues. The DNA for the CDR3 is TGTGCCAGTAGTATCTCCAGGGGTGGCAATCAGCCCCAGCATTTT. Its protein is CASSISRGGNQPQHF.

This clone was observed at least ten times. The rearrangement joins TRBV2 to TRBJ2-5; D is possibly TRBD1 (6 bases). This CDR3 is built from 14 residues. Trimming took off 7 bases at V and 5 bases at J, with 17 bases between the two ends. CDR1 is SNHLY and CDR2 is FYNNEI in the germline V gene. CDR3 in amino acids: CASTFQGFRETQYF. The CDR3 region has the DNA TGTGCCAGCACCTTTCAGGGGTTTCGGGAGACCCAGTACTTC.

The chain couples TRBV27 to TRBJ1-4; TRBD1 matches at 7 bases. CDR3 size: 15 residues. CDR1 is MNHEY, CDR2 SMNVEV, per germline (reference sequence). The V gene end was trimmed by 5 bases and the J gene end by 5 bases; junction bases not matched to a gene: 8. The DNA of the CDR3 is TGTGCCAGCAGTCTTCGGGACAGACTGAATGAAAAACTGTTTTTT. Translating it yields CASSLRDRLNEKLFF.

J is TRBJ1-6 and V is TRBV2; a possible D gene is TRBD1 (6 bases). Trimming pared 6 bases from V and 0 bases from J, leaving 12 bases between. The CDR3 sequence is 16 residues long. Germline CDR1 reads SNHLY; CDR2 reads FYNNEI. The CDR3 spells CASSRGLSSYNSPLHF. The CDR3 DNA is TGTGCCAGCAGCAGGGGACTAAGCTCCTATAATTCACCCCTCCACTTT.

V is TRBV18 and J is TRBJ2-3; maybe TRBD1 (5 bases). CDR1 is KGHSH and CDR2 is LQKENI in the germline V gene. The CDR3 is 18 residues long. Trimming pared 1 base from V and 2 bases from J, leaving 19 bases between. The CDR3 nucleotides read TGTGCCAGCTCACCACGCAGGGCTCCCCTCTTACCCACAGATACGCAGTATTTT. Protein sequence: CASSPRRAPLLPTDTQYF.

CDR3 sequence: CASSLARPGTDTQYF. DNA for the CDR3: TGCGCCAGCAGCTTAGCGCGGCCCGGCACAGATACGCAGTATTTT. The rearrangement uses TRBV5-1 and TRBJ2-3; D gene uncertain. CDR1 is SGHRS, CDR2 YFSETQ, per germline. This CDR3 is 15 amino acids long. V lost 2 bases to trimming and J lost 1 base, with 11 bases between them.

The chain carries TRBV4-1 and TRBJ2-7, with TRBD1 matching over 11 bases. Germline V gene data show CDR1 as MGHRA and CDR2 as YSYEKL. CDR3 length equals 15 residues. After removal of 2 bases from V and 3 bases from J, the junction contained 3 bases not matched to a gene. The CDR3 DNA follows: TGCGCCAGCAGCCAACACGGGACAGGGGGCTACGAGCAGTACTTC. It encodes CASSQHGTGGYEQYF.

This chain links TRBV5-1 with TRBJ2-1; perhaps TRBD1 as D (6 bases). CDR1 and CDR2 (germline): SGHRS, YFSETQ. Trimming stripped 0 bases from V and 5 bases from J, with 12 bases between. CDR3 length: 15 amino acids. The CDR3 loop reads CASSLGLQGNNEQFF. The CDR3 coding sequence is TGCGCCAGCAGCTTGGGCCTACAGGGCAACAATGAGCAGTTCTTC. Full variable domain (remainder filled in from reference TRBV5-1 and TRBJ2-1): KAGVTQTPRYLIKTRGQQVTLSCSPISGHRSVSWYQQTPGQGLQFLFEYFSETQRNKGNFPGRFSGRQFSNSRSEMNVSTLELGDSALYLCASSLGLQGNNEQFFGPGTRLTVL.

The rearrangement uses TRBV15 and TRBJ2-7, with D perhaps matching TRBD2 (6 bases). Germline CDR1 and CDR2: LNHNV and YYDKDF (reference sequence). Trimming took 4 bases from V and 12 from J, leaving 22 bases between them. The CDR3 consists of 14 residues. CDR3 protein: CATSTDSGSLDRYF. The CDR3 nucleotides read TGTGCCACCAGCACTGACTCCGGGAGCCTCGATCGGTACTTC.

The V gene is TRBV6-5, the J gene TRBJ2-7; TRBD1 aligns across 8 bases. The V gene's germline CDR1 is MNHEY and CDR2 SVGAGI. With 2 bases clipped from V and 2 bases from J, the junction kept 5 bases outside the gene matches. The CDR3 is 15 residues long. In DNA, the CDR3 is TGTGCCAGCAGTTACAGTAACAGGGGGGCCTACGAGCAGTACTTC. As protein: CASSYSNRGAYEQYF.

V and J are TRBV19 and TRBJ1-2, with D unclear. V was trimmed by 3 bases and J by 8 bases, leaving 16 bases between them. This CDR3 contains 14 residues. Germline-derived CDR1 and CDR2 are LNHDA and SQIVND (reference sequence). In DNA form, the CDR3 reads TGTGCCAGTAGTATCGGAGTGGGTGAATGGGGCTACACCTTC. Protein product: CASSIGVGEWGYTF.

The V gene is TRBV18, the J gene TRBJ1-2; tentatively, D is TRBD1 (6 bases). The CDR3 is made up of 15 amino acids. The ends were cut back, 0 bases at V and 4 bases at J, with 12 bases in the middle. Germline loops: CDR1 KGHSH, CDR2 LQKENI. CDR3 nucleotides: TGTGCCAGCTCACCACCGGACAGCGGAATCTATGGCTACACCTTC. Amino acids: CASSPPDSGIYGYTF.

Only one count was recorded for this clone. This chain joins TRBV28 and TRBJ1-1; D perhaps matches TRBD1 (6 bases). The CDR3 sequence is 17 residues long. Trimming removed 3 bases from V and 0 bases from J, with 17 bases in between. Per germline, CDR1 MDHEN and CDR2 SYDVKM. CDR3 coding DNA: TGTGCCAGCAGTTTTCGGCTGGGGGCAGGTGTGAACACTGAAGCTTTCTTT. It specifies CASSFRLGAGVNTEAFF.

The chain is built from TRBV7-7 and TRBJ2-3, with TRBD2 as a possible D gene (5 bases). With 4 bases removed from V and 2 bases from J, the gap between germline ends came to 10 bases. Germline V gene lookup returns CDR1 SSHAT and CDR2 FNYEAQ (reference sequence). The CDR3 has 14 residues. CDR3 sequence (DNA): TGTGCCAGCAGCTCTGGACTGACCACAGATACGCAGTATTTT. Protein: CASSSGLTTDTQYF.

In its sample, this clone was seen a few times. The chain employs TRBV5-1 and TRBJ1-2; 10 positions match TRBD1. Looked up from germline, CDR1 is SGHRS and CDR2 is YFSETQ. V lost 4 bases, J lost 7 bases, and 19 bases stayed unmatched. CDR3 length: 18 residues. The CDR3 DNA follows: TGCGCCAGCAGCCTGTCTCCCGGGACAGGGGTCATAGCAGGTGGCTACACCTTC. This gives the protein CASSLSPGTGVIAGGYTF.

The J gene is TRBJ1-5, the V gene TRBV4-1; D not certain. Between the trimmed V and J ends, which lost 2 bases and 1 base, there was a span of 6 bases. The CDR3 length is 14 residues. Germline values: CDR1 MGHRA, CDR2 YSYEKL. CDR3 DNA sequence: TGCGCCAGCAGCCAATTACAGAGCAATCAGCCCCAGCATTTT. Amino acids: CASSQLQSNQPQHF.

In nucleotides, the CDR3 is TGTGTCAGAAGCTTAGTGAGGGATAGACCGAACACTGAAGCTTTCTTT. Translating gives CVRSLVRDRPNTEAFF. V and J are TRBV7-5 and TRBJ1-1. TRBV7-5 is a recognized pseudogene. The CDR3 covers 16 residues.

Comments on this clone: An end of the junction does not agree with germline; a read error may underlie this. This chain links TRBV11-3 with TRBJ1-3, with 7 bases lining up with TRBD1. Germline V gene data show CDR1 as SGHNT and CDR2 as YENEEA. This CDR3 comprises 15 residues. The CDR3 DNA reads TGTGCCAGCAGTTTAGGGGGCGCATCTGGAAACACCATATATTTT. This sequence encodes CASSLGGASGNTIYF.

This rearrangement joins TRBV16 to TRBJ2-5; 8 nucleotides agree with TRBD2. V lost 7 bases, J lost 2 bases, and 6 bases stayed unmatched. This CDR3 has 14 residues. Germline CDR1 is KGHSY and CDR2 is FQNENV. The CDR3 sequence: CASNLLAEQETQYF. The CDR3 DNA reads TGTGCCAGCAACCTACTAGCGGAACAAGAGACCCAGTACTTC.

This clone was recorded only once. The gene calls are TRBV30 and TRBJ1-2; 9 bases are shared with TRBD1. Germline V CDR1 and CDR2: GTSNPN, SVGIG (reference sequence). The CDR3 is made up of 13 amino acids. Losses at the gene ends were 5 bases for V and 10 bases for J; bases not matched to a gene: 11. The CDR3 loop is CAWGTGTGSAYTF. CDR3 sequence (DNA): TGTGCCTGGGGGACCGGGACAGGGTCTGCCTACACCTTC.

V gene TRBV7-8 combines with J gene TRBJ1-5, with TRBD1 matching 8 bases. The V and J ends lost 1 base and 6 bases, in that order; junction bases with no gene match: 14. The CDR3 totals 18 residues. Per germline, CDR1 SGHVS and CDR2 FQNEAQ. This CDR3 reads CASSLVKRTGRVPQPQHF. The CDR3 nucleotides read TGTGCCAGCAGCTTAGTTAAGCGGACAGGGCGAGTCCCTCAGCCCCAGCATTTT.

This rearrangement joins TRBV28 to TRBJ2-1, with a tentative D call TRBD1 (6 bases). Germline V gene sequence: CDR1 MDHEN, CDR2 SYDVKM. The CDR3 is 15 residues long. Trimming left V 3 bases short and J 3 bases short, with 12 bases between. The CDR3, as DNA: TGTGCCAGCAGTTTGCGAACAGGGTACTACAATGAGCAGTTCTTC. It is translated as CASSLRTGYYNEQFF.

V is TRBV2 and J is TRBJ1-2; 10 bases map to TRBD1. Trimming took 6 bases from V and 4 from J; bases not matched to a gene: 11. The CDR3 totals 16 residues. Germline assignment: CDR1 SNHLY and CDR2 FYNNEI. This chain's CDR3 is CASSGPTGGGLYGYTF. The CDR3 bases are TGTGCCAGCAGCGGACCGACAGGGGGCGGCCTCTATGGCTACACCTTC.

The CDR3 loop reads CASSPFHTGELFF. CDR3 DNA: TGCGCCAGCAGCCCGTTTCACACCGGGGAGCTGTTTTTT. The chain recombines TRBV5-1 with TRBJ2-2; D unclear. This CDR3 has 13 amino acids. With 4 bases removed from V and 3 bases from J, the gap between germline ends came to 7 bases. Germline V gives CDR1 SGHRS, CDR2 YFSETQ.

This clone was recorded only once. The J gene is TRBJ2-7, the V gene TRBV2; 7 nucleotides line up with TRBD1. Losses at the gene ends were 1 base for V and 9 bases for J; bases not matched to a gene: 12. This CDR3 has 15 amino acids. Germline values: CDR1 SNHLY, CDR2 FYNNEI. The CDR3 loop is CASSEVVGGGSGQYF. The DNA for the CDR3 is TGTGCCAGCAGTGAAGTGGTAGGGGGCGGTTCCGGGCAGTACTTC.

This chain links TRBV6-1 with TRBJ2-3; no clear D. The CDR3 is 15 amino acids. The V gene lost 2 bases and the J gene lost 2 bases, with 11 bases spanning the gap. Germline V gene lookup returns CDR1 MNHNS and CDR2 SASEGT. As DNA, the CDR3 is TGTGCCAGCAGTGAACTAGGTGGTACCACAGATACGCAGTATTTT. Its translation: CASSELGGTTDTQYF.